Only a few counts were recorded for the clone carrying this T cell receptor (beta chain). Its antigen is unidentified. Next came a second PCR, run for about 6 to 12 cycles, which used a sample-barcoded 5' primer along with a J-beta primer mix. Sequencing of every sample gave 2.5 million or more CDR3-containing paired-end reads. TCRdb processed the 5' RACE reads anew with MiXCR; each CDR3 protein has one entry. The repertoire holds some 1.5 million distinct CDR3 sequences, with 28% as singletons. The data derive from a study of blood T cells in healthy people across ages. Study-wide points: Long-lived donors carried more naive CD4+ cells and greater diversity than aged donors.

This CDR3 is 15 amino acids long. V was trimmed by 8 bases and J by 0 bases, leaving 14 bases between them. From germline, CDR1 is SNHLY and CDR2 FYNNEI. Sequenced: blood. The sequence came from a woman aged 30 to 39 in good health. The V and J genes are TRBV2 and TRBJ2-1; unclear D gene. The CDR3 DNA reads TGTGCCAGCTGGATTGGCGTCAGCTCCTACAATGAGCAGTTCTTC. This gives the protein CASWIGVSSYNEQFF. The complete variable domain, with remaining parts taken from reference TRBV2 and TRBJ2-1, reads EPEVTQTPSHQVTQMGQEVILRCVPISNHLYFYWYRQILGQKVEFLVSFYNNEISEKSEIFDDQFSVERPDGSNFTLKIRSTKLEDSAMYFCASWIGVSSYNEQFFGPGTRLTVL.